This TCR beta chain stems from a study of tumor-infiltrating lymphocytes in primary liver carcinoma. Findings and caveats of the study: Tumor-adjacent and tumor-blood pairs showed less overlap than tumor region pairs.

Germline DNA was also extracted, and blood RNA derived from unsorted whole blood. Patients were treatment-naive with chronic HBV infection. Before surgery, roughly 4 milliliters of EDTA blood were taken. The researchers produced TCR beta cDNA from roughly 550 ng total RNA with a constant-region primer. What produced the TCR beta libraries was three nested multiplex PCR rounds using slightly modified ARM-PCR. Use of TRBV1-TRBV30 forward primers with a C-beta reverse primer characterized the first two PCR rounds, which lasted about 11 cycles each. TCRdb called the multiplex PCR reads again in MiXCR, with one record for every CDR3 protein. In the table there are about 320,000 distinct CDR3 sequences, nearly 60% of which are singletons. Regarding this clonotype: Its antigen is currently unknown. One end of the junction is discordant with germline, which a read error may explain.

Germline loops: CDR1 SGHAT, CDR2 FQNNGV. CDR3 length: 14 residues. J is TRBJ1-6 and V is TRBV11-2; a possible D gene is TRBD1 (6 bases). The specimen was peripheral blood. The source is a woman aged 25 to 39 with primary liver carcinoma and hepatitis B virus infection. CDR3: CASNLNRANSPLHF. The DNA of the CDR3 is TGTGCCAGCAACTTGAACAGGGCCAATTCACCCCTCCACTTC.